The 20 T cell receptor beta chains below were found in one sample sequenced in a study of shared clonotypes between healthy human individuals. Data came from immunoSEQ multiplex PCR; TCRdb stores just in-frame clones and leaves some out. The sample lists 2 million or so clones; over 85% were seen once. Naive CD8 populations comprised CD45RO-negative cells positively selected for CCR7, excluding terminally differentiated effector memory CD45RA+ cells. The sequencing sample was made of naive CD8+ T cells sorted from blood. These TCRs come from a young man in good health.

The chain has TRBV7-9 and TRBJ2-7, with D possibly matching TRBD2 (5 bases). This CDR3 is 12 amino acids long. V was cut by 5 bases and J by 6 bases, with 11 bases left in between. The germline V gene encodes CDR1 SEHNR and CDR2 FQNEAQ (reference sequence). The CDR3 DNA reads as TGTGCCAGCAGCACGGATGAGGGCGAGCAGTACTTC. Amino acid sequence: CASSTDEGEQYF.

The gene calls are TRBV7-9 and TRBJ2-7; 9 bases fit TRBD1. Germline lookup yields CDR1 SEHNR and CDR2 FQNEAQ (reference sequence). V dropped 0 bases and J dropped 2; count of bases not matched to a gene: 2. The CDR3 totals 15 residues. The CDR3 nucleotides are TGTGCCAGCAGCTTAGCTAGGACAGGGGCCTACGAGCAGTACTTC. Translation: CASSLARTGAYEQYF.

V and J are TRBV28 and TRBJ2-7; the D is unclear. CDR1 and CDR2 (germline): MDHEN, SYDVKM. V shed 5 bases and J shed 6 bases, with 11 bases lying between them. The CDR3 is made up of 12 amino acids. CDR3 loop: CASSIVESEQYF. CDR3 in DNA: TGTGCCAGCAGTATCGTGGAGAGCGAGCAGTACTTC.

The chain carries TRBV5-1 and TRBJ1-1; 7 nucleotides match TRBD1. The junction had 8 bases not matched to a gene; V was cut back by 4 bases and J by 5 bases. Germline V gene lookup returns CDR1 SGHRS and CDR2 YFSETQ. The CDR3 totals 14 residues. CDR3 bases: TGCGCCAGCAGCCCACCAGGGGGTTATACTGAAGCTTTCTTT. The encoded protein is CASSPPGGYTEAFF. Using reference TRBV5-1 and TRBJ1-1 for the parts outside the CDR3, the full variable domain is KAGVTQTPRYLIKTRGQQVTLSCSPISGHRSVSWYQQTPGQGLQFLFEYFSETQRNKGNFPGRFSGRQFSNSRSEMNVSTLELGDSALYLCASSPPGGYTEAFFGQGTRLTVV.

This clone was counted once. The V call is TRBV2, the J call TRBJ2-1; 7 bases are shared with TRBD2. The J segment lost 3 bases and the V segment lost 6 bases, leaving 8 bases of the junction unmatched. Germline V gives CDR1 SNHLY, CDR2 FYNNEI. The CDR3 spans 15 residues. The CDR3 bases are TGTGCCAGCAGGGGATTGAGCGGGGACTACAATGAGCAGTTCTTC. Protein: CASRGLSGDYNEQFF.

This clone was found once. This chain uses TRBV14 with TRBJ2-5, with 8 nucleotides matching TRBD1. The CDR3 is 15 amino acids. Per germline, CDR1 SGHDN and CDR2 FVKESK. V lost 1 base to trimming and J lost 1 base; unmatched junction nucleotides: 2. The CDR3 here is CASSQGQGTQETQYF. The CDR3 nucleotides are TGTGCCAGCAGCCAAGGACAGGGGACCCAAGAGACCCAGTACTTC.

The chain is built from TRBV10-1 and TRBJ2-7, with D tentatively TRBD1 or TRBD2 (5 bases each). CDR3 size: 13 residues. Per the germline V gene, CDR1 is WNHNN and CDR2 is SYGVQD (reference sequence). V lost 3 bases to trimming and J lost 4 bases, with 10 bases between them. The CDR3 protein is CASSEEGLYEQYF. Written as DNA, the CDR3 is TGCGCCAGCAGTGAAGAGGGGTTGTACGAGCAGTACTTC.

As regards this clone: The same CDR3 arises from other DNA sequences in this sample as well. The gene calls are TRBV19 and TRBJ1-1; D gene unclear. CDR3 size: 13 residues. Germline V gene lookup returns CDR1 LNHDA and CDR2 SQIVND (reference sequence). Trimming left V 1 base short and J 4 bases short, with 7 bases between. CDR3 nucleotides: TGTGCCAGTAGTATAGGGGGAGGCACTGAAGCTTTCTTT. This sequence encodes CASSIGGGTEAFF.

The rearrangement uses TRBV5-1 and TRBJ2-3; D possibly matches TRBD1 or TRBD2 (6 bases each). The ends were cut back, 0 bases at V and 4 bases at J, with 12 bases in the middle. Looked up from germline, CDR1 is SGHRS and CDR2 is YFSETQ. The CDR3 covers 15 residues. The CDR3 DNA follows: TGCGCCAGCAGCTTGGAAGGGGGAGGCGCAGATACGCAGTATTTT. It yields the protein CASSLEGGGADTQYF. The whole variable domain, filled in from reference TRBV5-1 and TRBJ2-3, reads KAGVTQTPRYLIKTRGQQVTLSCSPISGHRSVSWYQQTPGQGLQFLFEYFSETQRNKGNFPGRFSGRQFSNSRSEMNVSTLELGDSALYLCASSLEGGGADTQYFGPGTRLTVL.

The count of this clone is one. Other DNA sequences of this sample code for an identical CDR3. The V call is TRBV6-5, the J call TRBJ1-2; no definite D call. The CDR3 runs 13 residues. V was clipped by 2 bases and J by 3 bases, with 7 bases between them. In germline, CDR1 is MNHEY, CDR2 SVGAGI. Here the CDR3 reads CASSYGLDYGYTF. Written as DNA, the CDR3 is TGTGCCAGCAGTTACGGCTTGGACTATGGCTACACCTTC.

The V and J genes are TRBV20-1 and TRBJ1-1; no clear D gene. The CDR3 runs 11 residues. V was clipped by 8 bases and J by 0 bases, with 7 bases between them. The germline gives CDR1 DFQATT, CDR2 SNEGSKA (reference sequence). In DNA form, the CDR3 reads TGCAGTTTAAGGTTGAACACTGAAGCTTTCTTT. This encodes CSLRLNTEAFF.

Notes on this clone: A read error may produce the germline difference seen at one junction end. The gene calls are TRBV15 and TRBJ1-1; a weak D match, TRBD1 (5 bases). The CDR3 has 14 residues. CDR1 LNHNV and CDR2 YYDKDF come from the germline V gene (reference sequence). The CDR3: CATSREGPGTEALF. Here the CDR3 DNA reads TGTGCCACCAGCAGAGAGGGGCCGGGCACTGAAGCTCTCTTT.

The chain has TRBV23-1 and TRBJ2-1, with D possibly matching TRBD2 (5 bases). TRBV23-1 is reported as an ORF; its role is uncertain. CDR3 length equals 16 residues. Between the trimmed V and J ends, which lost 0 bases and 3 bases, there was a span of 12 bases. In DNA, the CDR3 is TGCGCCAGCAGTCAATCGGCAGGCCGGGGCTACAATGAGCAGTTCTTC. This translates into CASSQSAGRGYNEQFF.

V is TRBV4-1 and J is TRBJ2-4; TRBD2 is a possible D gene (5 bases). V lost 6 bases and J 0 bases, leaving 12 bases between the germline ends. The CDR3 runs 15 residues. Germline V gene data show CDR1 as MGHRA and CDR2 as YSYEKL. The CDR3 loop reads CASSPGFLAKNIQYF. For the CDR3, the DNA is TGCGCCAGCAGTCCGGGGTTCCTAGCCAAAAACATTCAGTACTTC.

J is TRBJ2-7 and V is TRBV5-6; D is undetermined. V was shortened by 5 bases and J by 0 bases, with 9 bases between the two germline ends. CDR1 and CDR2 (germline): SGHDT, YYEEEE. CDR3 length: 13 residues. In DNA form, the CDR3 reads TGTGCCAGCAGATGGGCCAACTCCTACGAGCAGTACTTC. It yields the protein CASRWANSYEQYF.

J is TRBJ1-1 and V is TRBV13; TRBD1 might be the D (6 bases). Trimming cost V 4 bases and J 1 base, with 10 bases left between them. Germline V CDR1 and CDR2: PRHDT, FYEKMQ (reference sequence). This CDR3 contains 14 residues. The CDR3 here is CASSSDSTNTEAFF. Written as DNA, the CDR3 is TGTGCCAGCAGCTCGGACAGTACGAACACTGAAGCTTTCTTT.

V is TRBV30 and J is TRBJ1-2; D uncertain. Trimming took off 2 bases at V and 4 bases at J, with 14 bases between the two ends. This CDR3 region has 14 residues. CDR1 GTSNPN and CDR2 SVGIG come from the germline V gene (reference sequence). The DNA for the CDR3 is TGTGCCTGGAGTTTATCGGACCTCGGCTATGGCTACACCTTC. Encoded protein: CAWSLSDLGYGYTF.

The chain joins TRBV14 to TRBJ2-5; 8 nucleotides match TRBD1. Germline V lookup: CDR1 SGHDN, CDR2 FVKESK. The CDR3 covers 14 residues. Germline trimming cut 4 bases from V and 2 bases from J; bases unmatched to any gene: 3. CDR3 sequence reads: CASSRTGGQETQYF. As DNA, the CDR3 is TGTGCCAGCAGCCGAACAGGGGGGCAAGAGACCCAGTACTTC.

The CDR3, as DNA: TGCGCCAGCAGCCAAGACATCCCGGGGGGAGCGGCCTACGAGCAGTACTTC. Translating gives CASSQDIPGGAAYEQYF. The chain links TRBV4-3 to TRBJ2-7; 7 positions agree with TRBD2. Germline CDR1 and CDR2: LGHNA and YSLEER. CDR3 size: 17 residues. With 0 bases clipped from V and 2 bases from J, the junction kept 10 bases outside the gene matches.

This chain links TRBV13 with TRBJ2-7; TRBD1 matches 7 bases. Unmatched junction bases numbered 9, after V lost 4 bases and J lost 0 bases. Germline values: CDR1 PRHDT, CDR2 FYEKMQ (reference sequence). The CDR3 runs 16 residues. DNA of the CDR3: TGTGCCAGCAGCTCAGATGGACAGGACCACTCCTACGAGCAGTACTTC. Protein: CASSSDGQDHSYEQYF.